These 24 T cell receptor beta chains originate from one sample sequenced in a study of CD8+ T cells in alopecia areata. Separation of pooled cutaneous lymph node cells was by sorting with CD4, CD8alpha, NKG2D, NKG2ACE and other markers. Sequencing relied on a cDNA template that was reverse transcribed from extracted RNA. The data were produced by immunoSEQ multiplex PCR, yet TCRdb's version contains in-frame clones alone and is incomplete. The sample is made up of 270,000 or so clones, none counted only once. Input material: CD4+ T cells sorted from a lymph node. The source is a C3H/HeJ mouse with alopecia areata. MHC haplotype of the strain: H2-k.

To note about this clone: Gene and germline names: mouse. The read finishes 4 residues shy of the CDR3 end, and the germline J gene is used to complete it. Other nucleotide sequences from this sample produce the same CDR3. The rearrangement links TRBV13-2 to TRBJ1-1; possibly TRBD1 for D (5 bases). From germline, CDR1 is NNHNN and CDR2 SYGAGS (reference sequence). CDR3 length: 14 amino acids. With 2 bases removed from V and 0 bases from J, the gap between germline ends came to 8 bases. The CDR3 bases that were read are TGTGCCAGCGGTGAAACAGGAGCAAACACA. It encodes CASGETGANT. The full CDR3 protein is CASGETGANTEVFF.

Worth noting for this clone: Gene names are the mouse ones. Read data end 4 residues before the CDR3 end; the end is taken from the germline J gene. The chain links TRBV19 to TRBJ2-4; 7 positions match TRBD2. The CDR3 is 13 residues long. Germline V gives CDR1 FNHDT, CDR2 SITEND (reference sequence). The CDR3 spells CASSILGVNTLYF. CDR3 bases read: TGTGCCAGCAGTATCCTGGGGGTAAAC.

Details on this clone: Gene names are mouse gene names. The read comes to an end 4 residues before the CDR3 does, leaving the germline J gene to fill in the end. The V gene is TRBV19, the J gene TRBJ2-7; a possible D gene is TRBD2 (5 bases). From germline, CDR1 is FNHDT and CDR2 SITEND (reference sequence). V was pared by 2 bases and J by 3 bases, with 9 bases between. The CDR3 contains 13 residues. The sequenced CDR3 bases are TGTGCCAGCAGTATCTCCTGGGACTAT. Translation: CASSISWDY. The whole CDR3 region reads CASSISWDYEQYF.

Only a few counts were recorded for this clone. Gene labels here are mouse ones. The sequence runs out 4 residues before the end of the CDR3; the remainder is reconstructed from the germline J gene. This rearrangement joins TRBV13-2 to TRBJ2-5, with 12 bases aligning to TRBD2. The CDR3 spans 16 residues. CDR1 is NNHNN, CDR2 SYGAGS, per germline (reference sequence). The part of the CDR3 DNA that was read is TGTGCCAGCGGTGGGGGACTGGGGGGACGGGAAGAC. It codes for CASGGGLGGRED. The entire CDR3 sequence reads CASGGGLGGREDTQYF.

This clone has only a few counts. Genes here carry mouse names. Incomplete CDR3 DNA: TGTGCCAGCAGTGACTCGACTGGGGAGTAT. This sequence encodes CASSDSTGEY. The full CDR3 protein reads CASSDSTGEYEQYF. The rearrangement uses TRBV13-3 and TRBJ2-7, with 8 bases aligning to TRBD2. Read coverage stops 4 residues before the CDR3 terminus; the germline J gene supplies the remainder. CDR3 length: 14 amino acids. Germline CDR1 is NNHDY and CDR2 is SYVADS.

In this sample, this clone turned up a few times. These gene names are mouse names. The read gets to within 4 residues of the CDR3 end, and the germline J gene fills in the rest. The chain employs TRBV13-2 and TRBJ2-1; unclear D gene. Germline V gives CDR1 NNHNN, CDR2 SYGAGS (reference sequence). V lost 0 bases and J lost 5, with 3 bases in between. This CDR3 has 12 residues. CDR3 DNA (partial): TGTGCCAGCGGTGATGGGGATGCT. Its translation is CASGDGDA. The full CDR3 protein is CASGDGDAEQFF.

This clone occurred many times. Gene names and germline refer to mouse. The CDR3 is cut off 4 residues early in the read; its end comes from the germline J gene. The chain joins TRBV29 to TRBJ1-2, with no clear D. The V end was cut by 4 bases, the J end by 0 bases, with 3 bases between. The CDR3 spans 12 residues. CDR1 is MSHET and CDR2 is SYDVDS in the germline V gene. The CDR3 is CASSSANSDYTF. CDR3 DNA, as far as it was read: TGTGCTAGCAGTTCAGCAAACTCC.

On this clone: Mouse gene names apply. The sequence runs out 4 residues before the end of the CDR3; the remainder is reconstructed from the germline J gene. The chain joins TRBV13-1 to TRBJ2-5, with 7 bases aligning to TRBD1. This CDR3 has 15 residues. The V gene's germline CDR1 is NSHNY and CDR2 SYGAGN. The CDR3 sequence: CASSDVRQGEDTQYF. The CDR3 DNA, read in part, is TGTGCCAGCAGTGATGTCAGACAGGGCGAAGAC.

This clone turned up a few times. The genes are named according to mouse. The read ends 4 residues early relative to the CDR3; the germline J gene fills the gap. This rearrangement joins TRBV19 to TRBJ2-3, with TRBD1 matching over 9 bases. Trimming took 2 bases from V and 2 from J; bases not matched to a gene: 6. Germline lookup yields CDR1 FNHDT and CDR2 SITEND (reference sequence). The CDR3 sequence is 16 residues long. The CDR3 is CASSMGTGRDAETLYF. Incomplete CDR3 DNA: TGTGCCAGCAGTATGGGGACAGGGAGAGATGCAGAA.

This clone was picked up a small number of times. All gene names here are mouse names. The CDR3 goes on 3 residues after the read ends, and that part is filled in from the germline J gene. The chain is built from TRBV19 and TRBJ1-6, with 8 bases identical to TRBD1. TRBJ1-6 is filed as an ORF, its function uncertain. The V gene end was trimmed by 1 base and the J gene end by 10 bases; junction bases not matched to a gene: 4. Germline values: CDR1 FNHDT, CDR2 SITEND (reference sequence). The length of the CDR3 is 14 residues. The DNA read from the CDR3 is TGTGCCAGCAGTATATGGGACAGGCGGTCGCCC. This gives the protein CASSIWDRRSP. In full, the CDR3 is CASSIWDRRSPLYF.

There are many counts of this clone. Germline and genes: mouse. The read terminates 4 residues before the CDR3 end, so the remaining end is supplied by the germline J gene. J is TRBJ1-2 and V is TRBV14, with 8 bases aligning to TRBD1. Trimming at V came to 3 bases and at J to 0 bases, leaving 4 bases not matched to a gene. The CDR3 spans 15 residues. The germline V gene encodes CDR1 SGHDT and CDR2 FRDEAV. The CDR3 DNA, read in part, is TGTGCCAGCAGTTACCGACAGGGGACAAACTCC. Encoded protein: CASSYRQGTNS. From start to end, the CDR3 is CASSYRQGTNSDYTF.

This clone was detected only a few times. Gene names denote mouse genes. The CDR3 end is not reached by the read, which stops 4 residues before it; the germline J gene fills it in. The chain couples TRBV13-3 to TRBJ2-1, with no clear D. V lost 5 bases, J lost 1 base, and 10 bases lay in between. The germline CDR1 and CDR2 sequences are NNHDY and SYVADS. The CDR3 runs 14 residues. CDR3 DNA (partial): TGTGCCAGCAGGATCAGAAAAAACTATGCT. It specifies CASRIRKNYA. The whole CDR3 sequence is CASRIRKNYAEQFF.

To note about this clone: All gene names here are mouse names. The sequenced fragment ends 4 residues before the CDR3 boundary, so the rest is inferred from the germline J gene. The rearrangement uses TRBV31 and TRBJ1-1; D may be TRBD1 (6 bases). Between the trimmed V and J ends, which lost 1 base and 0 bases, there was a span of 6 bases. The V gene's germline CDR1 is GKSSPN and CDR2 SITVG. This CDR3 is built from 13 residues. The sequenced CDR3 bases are TGTGCCTGGAGTCACAGGGCAAACACA. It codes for CAWSHRANT. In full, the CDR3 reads CAWSHRANTEVFF.

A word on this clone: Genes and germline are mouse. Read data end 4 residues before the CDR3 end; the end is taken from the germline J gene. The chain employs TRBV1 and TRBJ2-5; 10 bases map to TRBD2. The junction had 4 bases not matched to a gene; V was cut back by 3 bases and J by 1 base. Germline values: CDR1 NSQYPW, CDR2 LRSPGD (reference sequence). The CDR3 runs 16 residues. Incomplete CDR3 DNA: TGCACCTGCAGTGCGGAGACTGGGGGGTACCAAGAC. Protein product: CTCSAETGGYQD. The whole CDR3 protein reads CTCSAETGGYQDTQYF.

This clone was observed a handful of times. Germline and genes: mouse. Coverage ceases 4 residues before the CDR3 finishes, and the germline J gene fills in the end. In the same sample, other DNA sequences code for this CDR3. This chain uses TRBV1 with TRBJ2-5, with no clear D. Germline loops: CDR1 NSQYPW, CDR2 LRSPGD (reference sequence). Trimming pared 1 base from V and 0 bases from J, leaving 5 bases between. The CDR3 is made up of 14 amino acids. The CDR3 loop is CTCSAVQNQDTQYF. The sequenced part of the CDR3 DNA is TGCACCTGCAGTGCAGTGCAGAACCAAGAC.

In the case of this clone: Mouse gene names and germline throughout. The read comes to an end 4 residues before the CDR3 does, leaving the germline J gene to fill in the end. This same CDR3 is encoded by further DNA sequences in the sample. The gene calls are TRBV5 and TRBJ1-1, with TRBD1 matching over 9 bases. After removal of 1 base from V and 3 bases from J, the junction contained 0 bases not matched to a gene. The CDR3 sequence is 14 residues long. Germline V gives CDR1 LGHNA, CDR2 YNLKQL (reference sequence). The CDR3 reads CASSQGQGDTEVFF. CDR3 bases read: TGTGCCAGCAGCCAAGGACAGGGGGACACA.

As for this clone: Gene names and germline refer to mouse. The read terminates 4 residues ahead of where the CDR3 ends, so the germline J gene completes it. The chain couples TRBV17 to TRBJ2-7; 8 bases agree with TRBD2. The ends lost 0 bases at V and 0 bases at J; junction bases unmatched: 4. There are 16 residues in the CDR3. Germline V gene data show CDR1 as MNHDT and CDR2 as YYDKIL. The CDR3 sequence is CASSRDETGGSYEQYF. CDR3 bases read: TGTGCTAGCAGTAGAGATGAAACTGGGGGCTCCTAT.

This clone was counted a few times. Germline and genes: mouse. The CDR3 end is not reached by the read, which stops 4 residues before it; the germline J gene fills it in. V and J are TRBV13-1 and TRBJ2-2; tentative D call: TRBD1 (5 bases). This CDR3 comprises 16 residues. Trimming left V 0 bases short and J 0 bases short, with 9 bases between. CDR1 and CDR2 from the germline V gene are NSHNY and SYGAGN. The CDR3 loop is CASSDAAGSNTGQLYF. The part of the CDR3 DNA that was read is TGTGCCAGCAGTGATGCCGCAGGGTCAAACACCGGG.

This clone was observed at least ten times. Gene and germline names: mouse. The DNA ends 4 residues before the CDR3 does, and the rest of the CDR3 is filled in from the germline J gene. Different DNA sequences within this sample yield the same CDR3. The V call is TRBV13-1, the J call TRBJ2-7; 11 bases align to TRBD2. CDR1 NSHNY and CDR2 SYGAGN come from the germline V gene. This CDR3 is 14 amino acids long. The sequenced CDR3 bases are TGTGCCAGCAGTGATCGGGACTGGGGGTAT. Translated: CASSDRDWGY. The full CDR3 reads CASSDRDWGYEQYF.

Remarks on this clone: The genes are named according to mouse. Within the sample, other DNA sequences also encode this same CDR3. This CDR3 reads CASSQPGLGQDTQYF. The sequenced CDR3 bases are TGTGCCAGCAGCCAGCCGGGACTGGGCCAAGAC. V is TRBV5 and J is TRBJ2-5; 9 bases fit TRBD2. The CDR3 end is not reached by the read, which stops 4 residues before it; the germline J gene fills it in. This CDR3 spans 15 amino acids. Trimming took 3 bases from V and 2 from J; bases not matched to a gene: 3. The germline V gene has CDR1 LGHNA and CDR2 YNLKQL (reference sequence).

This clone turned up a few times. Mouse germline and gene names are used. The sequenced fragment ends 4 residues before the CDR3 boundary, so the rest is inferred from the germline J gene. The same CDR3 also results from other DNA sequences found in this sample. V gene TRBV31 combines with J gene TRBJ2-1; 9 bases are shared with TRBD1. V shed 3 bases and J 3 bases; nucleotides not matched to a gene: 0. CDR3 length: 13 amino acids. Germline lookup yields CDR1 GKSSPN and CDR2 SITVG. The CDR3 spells CAWRTGGYAEQFF. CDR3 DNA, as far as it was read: TGTGCCTGGAGGACAGGGGGCTATGCT.

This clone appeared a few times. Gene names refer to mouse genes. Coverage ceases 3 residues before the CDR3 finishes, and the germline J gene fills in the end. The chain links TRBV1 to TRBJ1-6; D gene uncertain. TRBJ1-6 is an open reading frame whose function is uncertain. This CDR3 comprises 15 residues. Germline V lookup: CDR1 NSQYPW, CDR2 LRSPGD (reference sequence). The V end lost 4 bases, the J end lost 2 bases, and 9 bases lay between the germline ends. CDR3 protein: CTCSDRGPYNSPLYF. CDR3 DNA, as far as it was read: TGCACCTGCAGTGACAGAGGCCCCTATAATTCGCCC.

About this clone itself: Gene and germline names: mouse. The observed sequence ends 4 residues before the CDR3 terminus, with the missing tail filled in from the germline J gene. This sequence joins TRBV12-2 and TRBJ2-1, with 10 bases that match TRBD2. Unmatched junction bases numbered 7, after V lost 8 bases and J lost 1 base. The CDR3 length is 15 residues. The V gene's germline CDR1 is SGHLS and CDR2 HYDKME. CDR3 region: CANKTGGLNYAEQFF. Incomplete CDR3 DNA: TGTGCCAACAAGACTGGGGGGCTGAACTATGCT.

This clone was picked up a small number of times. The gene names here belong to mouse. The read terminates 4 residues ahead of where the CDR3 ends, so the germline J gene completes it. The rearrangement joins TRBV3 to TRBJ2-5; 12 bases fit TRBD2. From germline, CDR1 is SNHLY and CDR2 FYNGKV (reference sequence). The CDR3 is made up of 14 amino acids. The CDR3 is CASSNGTGGDTQYF. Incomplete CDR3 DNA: TGTGCCAGCAGCAACGGGACTGGGGGGGAC. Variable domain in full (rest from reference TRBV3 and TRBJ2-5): GPKVLQIPSHQIIDMGQMVTLNCDPVSNHLYFYWYKQILGQQMEFLVNFYNGKVMEKSKLFKDQFSVERPDGSYFTLKIQPTALEDSAVYFCASSNGTGGDTQYFGPGTRLLVL.